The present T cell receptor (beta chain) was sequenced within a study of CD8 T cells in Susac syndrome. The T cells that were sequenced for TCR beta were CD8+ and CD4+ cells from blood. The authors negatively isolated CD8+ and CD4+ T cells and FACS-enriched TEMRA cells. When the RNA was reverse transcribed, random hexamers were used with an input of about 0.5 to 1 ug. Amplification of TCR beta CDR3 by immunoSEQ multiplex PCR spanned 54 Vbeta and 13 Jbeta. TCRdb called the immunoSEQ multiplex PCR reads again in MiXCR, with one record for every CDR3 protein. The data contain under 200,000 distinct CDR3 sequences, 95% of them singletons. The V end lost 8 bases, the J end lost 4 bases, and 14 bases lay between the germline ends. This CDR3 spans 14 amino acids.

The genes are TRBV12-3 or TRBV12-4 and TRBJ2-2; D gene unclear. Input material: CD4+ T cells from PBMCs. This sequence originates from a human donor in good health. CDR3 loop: CASDPPGPTGELFF. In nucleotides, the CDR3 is TGTGCCAGCGACCCGCCGGGCCCCACCGGGGAGCTGTTTTTT.